The following is a TCR beta chain sequence with its context. The target antigen is unknown. The CDR3 sequence is 14 residues long. Germline V gives CDR1 LNHDA, CDR2 SQIVND (reference sequence). V lost 6 bases, J lost 5 bases, and 5 bases stayed unmatched. This record comes from a study of cytomegalovirus exposure and HLA in healthy donors. The PCR used 60 Vbeta and 13 Jbeta primers. As handled by the study authors: In a later analysis, approximately 80 million unique TCR beta chains included roughly 11 million shared by two or more donors. TCRdb's copy holds only in-frame clones and misses some; the assay was immunoSEQ multiplex PCR. D and trimming were read from the DNA, whereas the V and J calls and clone size are those reported in that table. The sample holds about 190,000 clones, roughly three quarters seen once. Study-level results: Later analysis identified several of the most significant clusters that appeared linked to common viral pathogens. Within a later analysis, the majority of CMV-associated TCR beta chains appeared HLA-restricted.

The clonotype comes from a young woman in good health and CMV-seronegative. The chain is built from TRBV19 and TRBJ2-5, with 11 positions matching TRBD1. Sequencing input: PBMCs. DNA for the CDR3: TGTGCCAGTAGCATGGACAGGGGGCTTGAGACCCAGTACTTC. This encodes CASSMDRGLETQYF.